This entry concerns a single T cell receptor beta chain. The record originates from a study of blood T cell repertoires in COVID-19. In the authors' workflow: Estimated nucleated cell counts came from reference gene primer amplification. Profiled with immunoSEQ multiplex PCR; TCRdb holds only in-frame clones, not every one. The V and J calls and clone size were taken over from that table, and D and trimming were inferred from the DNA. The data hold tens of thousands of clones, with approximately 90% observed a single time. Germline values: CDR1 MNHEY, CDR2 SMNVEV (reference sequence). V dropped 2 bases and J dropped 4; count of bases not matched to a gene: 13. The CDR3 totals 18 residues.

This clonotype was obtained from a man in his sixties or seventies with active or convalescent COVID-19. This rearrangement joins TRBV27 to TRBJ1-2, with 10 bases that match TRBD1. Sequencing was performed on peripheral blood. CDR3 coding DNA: TGTGCCAGCAGTTTAGCCGGGACAGGGGTCAGAAGTAGCTATGGCTACACCTTC. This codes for CASSLAGTGVRSSYGYTF.